The clone carrying this T cell receptor beta chain showed up many times. The antigen remains undetermined. Two oligonucleotides, mixed equimolar, formed the beta constant-region primer covering TRBC1 and TRBC2. Four rounds of PCR amplified the ligated cDNA using nested alpha and beta constant-region primers plus SP2. TCRdb independently ran MiXCR on the UMI-ligation and nested PCR reads; one entry per CDR3 protein. The table records roughly 83,000 distinct CDR3 sequences, approximately 10% of them present only once. The sample is drawn from a study of naive and memory T cell subsets. Regarding the study as a whole: No ground truth validated the naive and memory repertoire findings. Gini index rose across naive, CM, EM and EMRA in CD4 and CD8. Especially in CD8 cells, naive repertoires contained a few larger clonotypes, possibly CD45RA-re-expressing memory cells. Over 90% of naive TCR sequences appeared only once after error correction, unlike memory subsets.

The CDR3 runs 12 residues. V was clipped by 4 bases and J by 3 bases, with 10 bases between them. Germline values: CDR1 SQVTM, CDR2 ANQGSEA. Cells stained for CD3, CD4, CD8, CD45RA and CD27 were sorted into four subsets. This chain connects TRBV29-1 to TRBJ2-7; D is perhaps TRBD2 (5 bases). This TCR derives from a human donor in good health. Sequencing input: naive CD4+ T cells from blood. CDR3 protein: CSVARGSYEQYF. CDR3 in DNA: TGCAGCGTTGCGAGAGGGAGCTACGAGCAGTACTTC.